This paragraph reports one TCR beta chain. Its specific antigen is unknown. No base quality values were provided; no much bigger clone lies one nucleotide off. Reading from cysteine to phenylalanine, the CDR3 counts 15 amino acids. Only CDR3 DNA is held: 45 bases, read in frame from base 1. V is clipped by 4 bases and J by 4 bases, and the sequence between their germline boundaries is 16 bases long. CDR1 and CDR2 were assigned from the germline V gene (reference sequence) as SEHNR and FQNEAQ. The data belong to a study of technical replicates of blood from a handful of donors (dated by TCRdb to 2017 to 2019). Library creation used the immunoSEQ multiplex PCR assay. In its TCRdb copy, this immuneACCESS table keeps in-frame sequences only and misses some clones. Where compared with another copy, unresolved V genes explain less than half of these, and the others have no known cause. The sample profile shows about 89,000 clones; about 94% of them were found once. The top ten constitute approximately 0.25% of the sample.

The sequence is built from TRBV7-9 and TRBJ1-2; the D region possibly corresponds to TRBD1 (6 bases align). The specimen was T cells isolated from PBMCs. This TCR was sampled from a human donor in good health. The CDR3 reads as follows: CASSYPGVQSYGYTF. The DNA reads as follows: TGTGCCAGCAGCTATCCAGGGGTTCAGAGCTATGGCTACACCTTC.